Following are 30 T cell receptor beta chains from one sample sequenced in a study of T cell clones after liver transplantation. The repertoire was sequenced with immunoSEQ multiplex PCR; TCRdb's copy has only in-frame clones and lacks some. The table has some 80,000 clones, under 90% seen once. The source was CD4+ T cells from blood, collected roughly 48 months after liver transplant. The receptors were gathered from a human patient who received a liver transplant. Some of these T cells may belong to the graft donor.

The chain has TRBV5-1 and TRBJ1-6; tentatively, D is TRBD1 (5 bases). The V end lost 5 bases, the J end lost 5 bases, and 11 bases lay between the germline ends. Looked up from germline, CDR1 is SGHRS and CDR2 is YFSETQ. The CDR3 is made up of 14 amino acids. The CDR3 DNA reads TGCGCCAGCAGTAAGGGGTCCGATAATTCACCCCTCCACTTT. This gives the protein CASSKGSDNSPLHF.

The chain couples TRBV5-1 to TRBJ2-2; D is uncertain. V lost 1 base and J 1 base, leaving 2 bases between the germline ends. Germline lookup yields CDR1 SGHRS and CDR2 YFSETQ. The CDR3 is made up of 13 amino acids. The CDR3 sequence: CASSLKNTGELFF. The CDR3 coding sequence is TGCGCCAGCAGCTTGAAGAACACCGGGGAGCTGTTTTTT.

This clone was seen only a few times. CDR3: CASSIVSTAGEAFF. CDR3 nucleotide sequence: TGTGCCAGTAGTATAGTTTCAACGGCAGGCGAAGCTTTCTTT. V usage is TRBV19 and J usage is TRBJ1-1; D is unresolved. CDR3 length equals 14 residues. Germline V lookup: CDR1 LNHDA, CDR2 SQIVND (reference sequence). V lost 1 base to trimming and J lost 8 bases, with 14 bases between them.

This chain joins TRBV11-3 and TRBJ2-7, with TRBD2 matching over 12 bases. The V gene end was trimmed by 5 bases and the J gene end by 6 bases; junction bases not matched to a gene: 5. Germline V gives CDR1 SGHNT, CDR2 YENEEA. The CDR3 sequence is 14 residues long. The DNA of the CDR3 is TGTGCCAGCAGCCGCGGACTAGCGGGGCCCGAGCAGTACTTC. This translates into CASSRGLAGPEQYF.

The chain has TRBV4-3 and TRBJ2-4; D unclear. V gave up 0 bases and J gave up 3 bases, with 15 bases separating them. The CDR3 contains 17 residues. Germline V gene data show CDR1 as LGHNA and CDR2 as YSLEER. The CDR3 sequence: CASSQDPTPFGKNIQYF. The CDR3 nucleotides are TGCGCCAGCAGCCAAGATCCGACTCCTTTTGGCAAAAACATTCAGTACTTC.

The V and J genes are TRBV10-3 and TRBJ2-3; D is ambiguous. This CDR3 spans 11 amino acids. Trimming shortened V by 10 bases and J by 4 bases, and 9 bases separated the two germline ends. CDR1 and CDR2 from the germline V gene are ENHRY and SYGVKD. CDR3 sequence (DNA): TGTGCCACATCAACCTCAGATACGCAGTATTTT. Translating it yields CATSTSDTQYF.

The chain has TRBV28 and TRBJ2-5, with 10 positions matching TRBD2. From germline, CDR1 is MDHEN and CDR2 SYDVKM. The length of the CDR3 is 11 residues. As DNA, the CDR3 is TGTTCTAGCGGGAGTCGGGAGACCCAGTACTTC. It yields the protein CSSGSRETQYF.

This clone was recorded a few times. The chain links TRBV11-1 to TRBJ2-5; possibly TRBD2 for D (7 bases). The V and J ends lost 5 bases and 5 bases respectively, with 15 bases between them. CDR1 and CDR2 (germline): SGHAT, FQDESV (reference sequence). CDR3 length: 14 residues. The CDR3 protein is CASSPGGGVETQYF. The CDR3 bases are TGTGCCAGCAGCCCGGGCGGGGGCGTCGAGACCCAGTACTTC. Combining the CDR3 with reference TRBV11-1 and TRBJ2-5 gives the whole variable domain EAEVAQSPRYKITEKSQAVAFWCDPISGHATLYWYRQILGQGPELLVQFQDESVVDDSQLPKDRFSAERLKGVDSTLKIQPAELGDSAMYLCASSPGGGVETQYFGPGTRLLVL.

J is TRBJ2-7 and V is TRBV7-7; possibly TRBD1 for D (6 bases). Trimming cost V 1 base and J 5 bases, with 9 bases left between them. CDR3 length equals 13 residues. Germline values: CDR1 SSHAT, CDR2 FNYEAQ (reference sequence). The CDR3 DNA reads TGTGCCAGCAGCTTAGTGCCAGGGGACGAGCAGTACTTC. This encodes CASSLVPGDEQYF.

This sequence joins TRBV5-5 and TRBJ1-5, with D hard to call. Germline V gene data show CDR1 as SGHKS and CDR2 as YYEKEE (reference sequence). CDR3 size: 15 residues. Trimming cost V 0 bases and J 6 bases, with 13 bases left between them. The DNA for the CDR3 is TGTGCCAGCAGCTTGGAGGGCGGACGGGCTCAGCCCCAGCATTTT. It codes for CASSLEGGRAQPQHF.

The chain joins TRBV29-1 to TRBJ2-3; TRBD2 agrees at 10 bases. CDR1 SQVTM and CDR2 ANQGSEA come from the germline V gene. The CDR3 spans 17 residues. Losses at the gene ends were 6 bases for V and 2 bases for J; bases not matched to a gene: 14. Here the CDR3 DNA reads TGCAGCGTAGAAAAAAGCCGACTAGCGGGTTACACAGATACGCAGTATTTT. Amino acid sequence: CSVEKSRLAGYTDTQYF.

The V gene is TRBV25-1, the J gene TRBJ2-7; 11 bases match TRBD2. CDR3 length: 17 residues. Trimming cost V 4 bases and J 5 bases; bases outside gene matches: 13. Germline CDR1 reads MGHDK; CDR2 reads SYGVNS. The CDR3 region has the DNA TGTGCCAGCAGTGTAACCCGCTCACTAGCGGGAGCCCACGAGCAGTACTTC. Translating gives CASSVTRSLAGAHEQYF.

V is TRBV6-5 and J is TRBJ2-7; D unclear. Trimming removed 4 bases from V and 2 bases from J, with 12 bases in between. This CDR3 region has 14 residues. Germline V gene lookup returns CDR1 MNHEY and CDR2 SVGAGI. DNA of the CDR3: TGTGCCAGCAGTTCCCCAGTTCTGCCCTACGAGCAGTACTTC. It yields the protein CASSSPVLPYEQYF.

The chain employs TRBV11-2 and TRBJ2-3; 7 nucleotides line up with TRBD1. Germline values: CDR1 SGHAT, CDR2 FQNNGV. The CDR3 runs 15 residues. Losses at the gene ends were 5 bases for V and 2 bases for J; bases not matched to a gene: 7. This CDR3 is CASSIGTVYTDTQYF. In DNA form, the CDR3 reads TGTGCCAGCAGCATCGGGACAGTCTACACAGATACGCAGTATTTT.

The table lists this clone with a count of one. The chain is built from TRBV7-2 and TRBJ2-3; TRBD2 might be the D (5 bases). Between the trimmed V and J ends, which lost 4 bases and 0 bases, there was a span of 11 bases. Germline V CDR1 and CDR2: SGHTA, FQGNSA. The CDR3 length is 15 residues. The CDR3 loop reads CASSSGAASTDTQYF. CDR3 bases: TGTGCCAGCAGCTCAGGAGCGGCTAGCACAGATACGCAGTATTTT.

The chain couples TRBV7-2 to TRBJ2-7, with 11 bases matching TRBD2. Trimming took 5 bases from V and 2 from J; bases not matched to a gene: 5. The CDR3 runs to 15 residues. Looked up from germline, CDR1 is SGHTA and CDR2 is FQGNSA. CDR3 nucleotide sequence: TGTGCCAGCAGCCTCAGACTAGCGGGGCCCTACGAGCAGTACTTC. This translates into CASSLRLAGPYEQYF.

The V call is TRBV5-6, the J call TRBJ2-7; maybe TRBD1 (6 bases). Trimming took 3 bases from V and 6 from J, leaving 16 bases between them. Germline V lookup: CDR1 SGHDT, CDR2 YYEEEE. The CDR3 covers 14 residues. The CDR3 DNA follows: TGTGCCAGCAGCTCGTACAGGGTCCTGGGCGAGCAGTACTTC. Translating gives CASSSYRVLGEQYF.

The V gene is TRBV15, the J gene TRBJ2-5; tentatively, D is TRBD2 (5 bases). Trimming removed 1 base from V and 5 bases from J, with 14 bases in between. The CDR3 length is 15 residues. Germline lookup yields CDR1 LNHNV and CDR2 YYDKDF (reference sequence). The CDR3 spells CATSRAWSTGETQYF. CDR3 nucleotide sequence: TGTGCCACCAGCAGAGCTTGGTCGACGGGGGAGACCCAGTACTTC.

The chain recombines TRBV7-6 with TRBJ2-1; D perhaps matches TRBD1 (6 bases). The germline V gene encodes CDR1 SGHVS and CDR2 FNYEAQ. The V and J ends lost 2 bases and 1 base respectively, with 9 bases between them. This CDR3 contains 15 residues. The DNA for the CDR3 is TGTGCCAGCAGCTTATTGCAGGGGTCCTACAATGAGCAGTTCTTC. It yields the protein CASSLLQGSYNEQFF.

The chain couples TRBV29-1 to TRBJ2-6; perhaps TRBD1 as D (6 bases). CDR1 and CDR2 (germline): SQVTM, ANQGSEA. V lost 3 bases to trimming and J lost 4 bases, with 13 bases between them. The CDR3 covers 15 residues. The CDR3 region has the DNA TGCAGCGTTGAGATAACAGGGTTCGGGGCCAACGTCCTGACTTTC. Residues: CSVEITGFGANVLTF.

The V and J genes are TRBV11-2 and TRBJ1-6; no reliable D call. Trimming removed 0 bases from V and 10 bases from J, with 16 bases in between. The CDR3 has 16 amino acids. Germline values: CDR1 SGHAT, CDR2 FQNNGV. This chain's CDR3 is CASSLDRRRVGSPLHF. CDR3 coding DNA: TGTGCCAGCAGCTTAGATCGCCGGCGAGTTGGGTCACCCCTCCACTTT.

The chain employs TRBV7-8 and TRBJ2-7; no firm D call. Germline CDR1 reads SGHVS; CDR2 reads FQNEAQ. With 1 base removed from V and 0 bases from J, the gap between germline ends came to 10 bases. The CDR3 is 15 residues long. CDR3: CASSLVVGISYEQYF. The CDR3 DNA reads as TGTGCCAGCAGCTTAGTGGTAGGGATCTCCTACGAGCAGTACTTC.

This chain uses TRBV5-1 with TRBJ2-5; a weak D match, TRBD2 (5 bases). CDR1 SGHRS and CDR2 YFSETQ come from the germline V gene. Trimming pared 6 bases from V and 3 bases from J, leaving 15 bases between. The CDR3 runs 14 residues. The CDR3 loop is CASNRRDFKETQYF. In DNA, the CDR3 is TGCGCCAGCAACCGTCGGGATTTTAAAGAGACCCAGTACTTC.

This CDR3 reads CAWSPRTEAFF. CDR3 nucleotides: TGTGCCTGGAGTCCCCGCACTGAAGCTTTCTTT. This rearrangement joins TRBV30 to TRBJ1-1; D gene uncertain. The germline V gene encodes CDR1 GTSNPN and CDR2 SVGIG (reference sequence). CDR3 length: 11 residues. Trimming removed 2 bases from V and 4 bases from J, with 5 bases in between.

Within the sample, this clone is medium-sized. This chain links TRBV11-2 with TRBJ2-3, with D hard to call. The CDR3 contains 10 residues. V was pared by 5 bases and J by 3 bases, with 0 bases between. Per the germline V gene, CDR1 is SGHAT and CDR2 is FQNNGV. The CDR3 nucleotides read TGTGCCAGCAGCACAGATACGCAGTATTTT. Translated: CASSTDTQYF.

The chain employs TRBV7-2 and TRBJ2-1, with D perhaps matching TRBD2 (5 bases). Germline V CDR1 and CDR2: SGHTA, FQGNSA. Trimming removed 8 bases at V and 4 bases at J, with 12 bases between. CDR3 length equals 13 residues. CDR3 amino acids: CASFKGAYNEQFF. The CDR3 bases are TGTGCCAGCTTTAAGGGAGCTTACAATGAGCAGTTCTTC. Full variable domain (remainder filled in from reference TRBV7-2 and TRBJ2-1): GAGVSQSPSNKVTEKGKDVELRCDPISGHTALYWYRQSLGQGLEFLIYFQGNSAPDKSGLPSDRFSAERTGGSVSTLTIQRTQQEDSAVYLCASFKGAYNEQFFGPGTRLTVL.

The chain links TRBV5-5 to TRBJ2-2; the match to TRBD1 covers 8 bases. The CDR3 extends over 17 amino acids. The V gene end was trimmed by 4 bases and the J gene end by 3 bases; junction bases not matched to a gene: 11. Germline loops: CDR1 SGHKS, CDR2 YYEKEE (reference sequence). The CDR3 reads CASSGRTGSKDTGELFF. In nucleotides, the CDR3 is TGTGCCAGCAGCGGTAGGACAGGGAGTAAGGACACCGGGGAGCTGTTTTTT.

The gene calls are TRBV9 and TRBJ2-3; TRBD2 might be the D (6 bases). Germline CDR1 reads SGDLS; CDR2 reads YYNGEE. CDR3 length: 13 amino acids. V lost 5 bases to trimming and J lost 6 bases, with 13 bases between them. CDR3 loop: CASSEAGKDTQYF. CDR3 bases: TGTGCCAGCAGTGAGGCGGGGAAGGATACGCAGTATTTT.

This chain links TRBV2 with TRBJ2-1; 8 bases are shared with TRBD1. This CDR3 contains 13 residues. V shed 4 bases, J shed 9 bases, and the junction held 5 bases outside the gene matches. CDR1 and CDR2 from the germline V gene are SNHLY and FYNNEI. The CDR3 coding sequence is TGTGCCAGCAGTGCTCAGGGGGCGCTTGAGCAGTTCTTC. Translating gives CASSAQGALEQFF.

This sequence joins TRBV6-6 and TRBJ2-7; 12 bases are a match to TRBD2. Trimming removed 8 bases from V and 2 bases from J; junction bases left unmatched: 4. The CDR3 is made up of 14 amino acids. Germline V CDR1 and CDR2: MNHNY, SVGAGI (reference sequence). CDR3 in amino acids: CASHASGGAYEQYF. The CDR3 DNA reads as TGTGCCAGCCATGCTAGCGGGGGGGCCTACGAGCAGTACTTC.